This T cell receptor (beta chain) emerged from a study of tumor and adjacent non-tumor tissue in lung cancer. The study, taken as a whole, reports: In normal lung, the top 100 clones were significantly more dominant than in tumor.

This sample's RNA came from whole unsorted tissue. This non-tumor lung sample came from over 3 cm beyond the tumor edge. Note on this clonotype: Its specificity is not known. The conserved phenylalanine or tryptophan is not found at the CDR3 terminus, so this likely reflects a read error.

This CDR3 comprises 18 residues. The V segment lost 4 bases and the J segment 6 bases; nucleotides outside the gene matches: 15. From germline, CDR1 is SGHNT and CDR2 YENEEA. The library came from three nested PCR rounds adapted from ARM-PCR protocols. TCRdb re-called the multiplex PCR reads with MiXCR, one entry per CDR3 protein. The table includes some 73,000 distinct CDR3 sequences, approximately 78% detected once. The source of this sequence is a man in his sixties with non-small cell lung cancer. V gene TRBV11-3 combines with J gene TRBJ2-2; TRBD2 agrees at 9 bases. Sequencing used distant non-tumor lung tissue. The CDR3 reads CASSSRGAGGNRAGELFC. The DNA for the CDR3 is TGTGCCAGCAGCTCTCGGGGAGCGGGAGGAAACAGAGCCGGGGAGCTGTTTTGT.